This is a list of T cell receptor beta chains from one sample in a study of siplizumab effects on memory and regulatory T cells. Method: immunoSEQ multiplex PCR; TCRdb's copy keeps in-frame clones and lacks some. Here the sample spans tens of thousands of clones, 88% being singletons. Source material: Tregs sorted from blood. The receptors stem from a human donor in good health. Both conserved end residues are part of each CDR3. D genes are given only for firm matches. For some rows the clone size is stated as once, few or many, or as a class when expanded; others skip it.

size: NA
length: 16
V: TRBV18
J: TRBJ2-7
D: TRBD2
DNA: TGTGCCAGCTCACCGCCACTAGGGACTAGCGGGGGGGAGCAGTACTTC
CDR3: CASSPPLGTSGGEQYF

size: NA
length: 15
V: TRBV5-1
J: TRBJ2-5
D: NA
DNA: TGCGCCAGCAGCCCGGGGACTTTAAGCCAAGAGACCCAGTACTTC
CDR3: CASSPGTLSQETQYF

size: once
length: 12
V: TRBV7-8
J: TRBJ2-5
D: NA
DNA: TGTGCCAGCAGCTTAGCTTACGGGCCAGGGGACTTC
CDR3: CASSLAYGPGDF

size: NA
length: 18
V: TRBV19
J: TRBJ1-1
D: TRBD1
DNA: TGTGCCAGTAGTATAACGACAGGGGGCTATGTTAAAAAGGGTGAAGCTTTCTTT
CDR3: CASSITTGGYVKKGEAFF

size: NA
length: 16
V: TRBV9
J: TRBJ2-3
D: TRBD2
DNA: TGTGCCAGCAGCGTAGGGTCTAGCGGGAATAAAGATACGCAGTATTTT
CDR3: CASSVGSSGNKDTQYF

size: NA
length: 13
V: TRBV9
J: TRBJ2-7
D: NA
DNA: TGTGCCAGCAGCCCGACACAGGGTTACGAGCAGTACTTC
CDR3: CASSPTQGYEQYF

size: NA
length: 11
V: TRBV20-1
J: TRBJ1-6
D: NA
DNA: TGCAGTGCTAGAGGGGACACCACCCTCCACTTT
CDR3: CSARGDTTLHF

size: NA
length: 16
V: TRBV4-1
J: TRBJ1-3
D: NA
DNA: TGCGCCAGCAGCCGAGCACAGCGAATTGAAGGAAACACCATATATTTT
CDR3: CASSRAQRIEGNTIYF

size: NA
length: 14
V: TRBV5-4
J: TRBJ1-1
D: NA
DNA: TGTGCCAGCAGCTCAGGGCTTCCGGTCACTGAAGCTTTCTTT
CDR3: CASSSGLPVTEAFF

size: NA
length: 12
V: TRBV5-1
J: TRBJ1-1
D: NA
DNA: TGCGCCAGCAGCTCGGGGACAAGTGAAGCTTTCTTT
CDR3: CASSSGTSEAFF

size: NA
length: 16
V: TRBV11-2
J: TRBJ2-1
D: NA
DNA: TGTGCCAGCAGCCCCACCGGGACACTAGCAGACAATGAGCAGTTCTTC
CDR3: CASSPTGTLADNEQFF

size: NA
length: 15
V: TRBV10-3
J: TRBJ2-3
D: NA
DNA: TGTGCCATCAGTGAGGTCGCGGGTAGCACAGATACGCAGTATTTT
CDR3: CAISEVAGSTDTQYF

size: NA
length: 16
V: TRBV5-1
J: TRBJ2-3
D: TRBD2
DNA: TGCGCCAGCAGCCAAAGAACTAGCGGGGGCACAGATACGCAGTATTTT
CDR3: CASSQRTSGGTDTQYF

size: NA
length: 16
V: TRBV5-1
J: TRBJ2-7
D: NA
DNA: TGCGCCAGCAGCTTAGTCCCTGGGCGAGGCGTCTACGAGCAGTACTTC
CDR3: CASSLVPGRGVYEQYF

size: NA
length: 11
V: TRBV29-1
J: TRBJ2-7
D: NA
DNA: TGCAGCGTTCAAACAACCTACGAGCAGTACTTC
CDR3: CSVQTTYEQYF

size: NA
length: 11
V: TRBV5-8
J: TRBJ1-1
D: NA
DNA: TGTGCCAGCAGCTTGGTACGGTACGCTTTCTTT
CDR3: CASSLVRYAFF

size: NA
length: 17
V: TRBV4-1
J: TRBJ2-2
D: TRBD2
DNA: TGCGCCAGCAGCCAGGGGGGACTAGCGGGAGGGTTCGGGGAGCTGTTTTTT
CDR3: CASSQGGLAGGFGELFF

size: NA
length: 18
V: TRBV5-1
J: TRBJ2-1
D: TRBD2
DNA: TGCGCCAGCAGCCAGACTAGCGGGAGGGCCGGGTCCTACAATGAGCAGTTCTTC
CDR3: CASSQTSGRAGSYNEQFF

size: few
length: 16
V: TRBV4-1
J: TRBJ2-2
D: TRBD1
DNA: TGCGCCAGCAGCCAAGTCGGGACAGGGTTCACCGGGGAGCTGTTTTTT
CDR3: CASSQVGTGFTGELFF

size: NA
length: 18
V: TRBV21-1
J: TRBJ1-2
D: NA
DNA: TGTGCCAGCAGCAGGAAGGGCAGGGGGCGGAGGAGGAGGAAGGGCTACACCTTC
CDR3: CASSRKGRGRRRRKGYTF

size: once
length: 17
V: TRBV11-2
J: TRBJ2-3
D: TRBD2
DNA: TGTGCCAGCAGCTTAAGGGGCGGACTAGCGGGAGCCCAGGTGCAGTATTTT
CDR3: CASSLRGGLAGAQVQYF

size: NA
length: 11
V: TRBV20-1
J: TRBJ1-1
D: TRBD1
DNA: TGCAGTCCCACGGGGGACAGGCGAAGTTTCTTT
CDR3: CSPTGDRRSFF

size: NA
length: 15
V: TRBV6-5
J: TRBJ2-2
D: TRBD2
DNA: TGTGCCAGCAGTTTCGGACTAGAACTTACCGGGGAGCTGTTTTTT
CDR3: CASSFGLELTGELFF

size: NA
length: 13
V: TRBV30
J: TRBJ2-1
D: TRBD1
DNA: TGTGCCTGGCGGGACAGGGGAGGGTATGAGCAGTTCTTC
CDR3: CAWRDRGGYEQFF

size: NA
length: 17
V: TRBV2
J: TRBJ2-4
D: TRBD1
DNA: TGTGCCAGCAGTGAAGCCCCCGGGACAGGTGACCGATTTATTCAGTACTTC
CDR3: CASSEAPGTGDRFIQYF

size: NA
length: 14
V: TRBV9
J: TRBJ2-2
D: NA
DNA: TGTGCCAGCAGCGTAGAGGGGGACACCGGGGAGCTGTTTTTT
CDR3: CASSVEGDTGELFF

size: NA
length: 13
V: TRBV6-1
J: TRBJ1-5
D: TRBD1
DNA: TGTGCCAGCGCTGGGACAGCAAATCAGCCCCAGCATTTT
CDR3: CASAGTANQPQHF

size: NA
length: 15
V: TRBV5-6
J: TRBJ2-5
D: NA
DNA: TGTGCCAGCAGCTTGCTTGGTACAAGCCAAGAGACCCAGTACTTC
CDR3: CASSLLGTSQETQYF

size: NA
length: 17
V: TRBV27
J: TRBJ2-1
D: TRBD1
DNA: TGTGCCAGCAGTTCCAGTAGGGGACAGGGTCGTTACAATGAGCAGTTCTTC
CDR3: CASSSSRGQGRYNEQFF

size: NA
length: 15
V: TRBV2
J: TRBJ2-1
D: TRBD2
DNA: TGTGCCAGCAAGGGAGCGGGAATGGCTTACAATGAGCAGTTCTTC
CDR3: CASKGAGMAYNEQFF

size: NA
length: 13
V: TRBV18
J: TRBJ2-3
D: NA
DNA: TGTGCCAGCTCACCTGGACCGACAGATACGCAGTATTTT
CDR3: CASSPGPTDTQYF

size: NA
length: 15
V: TRBV6-5
J: TRBJ2-2
D: NA
DNA: TGTGCCAGCAGTTACTCGACGACAGGTCCCGGGGAGCTGTTTTTT
CDR3: CASSYSTTGPGELFF

size: NA
length: 14
V: TRBV27
J: TRBJ1-1
D: NA
DNA: TGTGCCAGCAGTTTATACAAGGGGAACACTGAAGCTTTCTTT
CDR3: CASSLYKGNTEAFF

size: NA
length: 15
V: TRBV5-6
J: TRBJ1-1
D: TRBD1
DNA: TGTGCCAGCAGCTCGACAGGGGTCGCTTTCACTGAAGCTTTCTTT
CDR3: CASSSTGVAFTEAFF

size: NA
length: 13
V: TRBV18
J: TRBJ2-1
D: NA
DNA: TGTGCCAGCTCACAACTAGGGGGGCATGAGCAGTTCTTC
CDR3: CASSQLGGHEQFF

size: NA
length: 12
V: TRBV19
J: TRBJ2-3
D: NA
DNA: TGTGCCAGTACCCGAGGCTCAGATACGCAGTATTTT
CDR3: CASTRGSDTQYF

size: NA
length: 13
V: TRBV19
J: TRBJ2-1
D: TRBD2
DNA: TGTGCCAGTAGAGGACTAGCATACAATGAGCAGTTCTTC
CDR3: CASRGLAYNEQFF

size: NA
length: 15
V: TRBV5-1
J: TRBJ2-5
D: NA
DNA: TGCGCCAGCAGCGGAAGGACCGGAGGAATGAAGACCCAGTACTTC
CDR3: CASSGRTGGMKTQYF

size: NA
length: 14
V: TRBV9
J: TRBJ2-3
D: NA
DNA: TGTGCCAGCAGCGTAGATCAGAGTACAGATACGCAGTATTTT
CDR3: CASSVDQSTDTQYF

size: NA
length: 16
V: TRBV28
J: TRBJ2-7
D: TRBD2
DNA: TGTGCCAGCAGCCCGCCGGGACTAGCGGGAAGGTACGAGCAGTACTTC
CDR3: CASSPPGLAGRYEQYF

size: NA
length: 18
V: TRBV21-1
J: TRBJ2-7
D: NA
DNA: TGTGCCAGCAGCAAAACGGGACTAGCGCAAATATTCAAGTACGAGCAGTACTTC
CDR3: CASSKTGLAQIFKYEQYF

size: NA
length: 15
V: TRBV7-9
J: TRBJ1-1
D: TRBD1
DNA: TGTGCCAGCGCCCGACAGGGGATTTTAAACACTGAAGCTTTCTTT
CDR3: CASARQGILNTEAFF

size: NA
length: 15
V: TRBV6-5
J: TRBJ2-7
D: NA
DNA: TGTGCCAGCAGATCTACCGGGACTGCGGGCTACGAGCAGTACTTC
CDR3: CASRSTGTAGYEQYF

size: NA
length: 16
V: TRBV10-3
J: TRBJ1-2
D: TRBD1
DNA: TGTGCCATCAGTGAGTCGAGGGACAGGGCAACCTATGGCTACACCTTC
CDR3: CAISESRDRATYGYTF

size: NA
length: 13
V: TRBV5-6
J: TRBJ1-2
D: NA
DNA: TGTGCCAGCAGCTTCCAGACCACTACCGGCTACACCTTC
CDR3: CASSFQTTTGYTF

size: NA
length: 14
V: TRBV5-4
J: TRBJ2-1
D: NA
DNA: TGTGCCAGCAGCTTTATGGGCTCCTACAATGAGCAGTTCTTC
CDR3: CASSFMGSYNEQFF

size: NA
length: 10
V: TRBV2
J: TRBJ1-1
D: NA
DNA: TGTGCCAGCTCGAGCACTGAAGCTTTCTTT
CDR3: CASSSTEAFF

size: NA
length: 12
V: TRBV6-6
J: TRBJ2-3
D: NA
DNA: TGTGCCAGCAGTTACTCACGGGATACGCAGTATTTT
CDR3: CASSYSRDTQYF

size: once
length: 14
V: TRBV6-5
J: TRBJ1-3
D: TRBD1
DNA: TGTGCCAGCAGTTTTCGACAGGGGTGGGACACCATATATTTT
CDR3: CASSFRQGWDTIYF

size: NA
length: 14
V: TRBV6-5
J: TRBJ1-2
D: NA
DNA: TGTGCCAGCAGTTACGGAAACAGGGCCTATGGCTACACCTTC
CDR3: CASSYGNRAYGYTF

size: NA
length: 15
V: TRBV28
J: TRBJ2-1
D: NA
DNA: TGTGCCAGCAGTTTAGGCCAGCGGTACTACAATGAGCAGTTCTTC
CDR3: CASSLGQRYYNEQFF

size: NA
length: 16
V: TRBV5-4
J: TRBJ1-6
D: NA
DNA: TGTGCCACCCAGGGGCGGCTGAGCTCCTATAATTCACCCCTCCACTTT
CDR3: CATQGRLSSYNSPLHF